The 25 T cell receptor beta chains below were found in one sample sequenced in a study of control samples from healthy donors and cancer patients. The data were produced by immunoSEQ multiplex PCR, yet TCRdb's version contains in-frame clones alone and is incomplete. The table includes more than 35,000 clones, 94% detected once. The sequenced material came from blood. Receptors were obtained from a man aged 60 to 69 in good health.

Of note for this clone: Other DNA sequences in this specimen translate into the identical CDR3. This rearrangement joins TRBV24-1 to TRBJ2-7, with 7 bases fitting TRBD1. Germline CDR1 and CDR2: KGHDR and SFDVKD. V was pared by 4 bases and J by 3 bases, with 5 bases of the junction left unmatched. CDR3 size: 14 residues. The CDR3 loop is CATSDRRDSYEQYF. In DNA, the CDR3 is TGTGCCACCAGTGACCGCCGGGACAGCTACGAGCAGTACTTC.

The rearrangement joins TRBV19 to TRBJ1-5, with D perhaps TRBD1 (5 bases). V dropped 7 bases and J dropped 0 bases, with 13 bases sitting between them. The CDR3 extends over 15 amino acids. Germline assignment: CDR1 LNHDA and CDR2 SQIVND (reference sequence). CDR3 residues: CASTIGHYSNQPQHF. The CDR3 coding sequence is TGTGCCAGTACCATCGGACATTATAGCAATCAGCCCCAGCATTTT.

CDR3: CASIPGLAGSYEQYF. The CDR3 region has the DNA TGTGCCAGCATCCCGGGACTAGCGGGTAGCTACGAGCAGTACTTC. The gene calls are TRBV6-2 or TRBV6-3 and TRBJ2-7; TRBD2 matches 12 bases. V was clipped by 7 bases and J by 3 bases; unmatched bases: 7. This CDR3 is built from 15 residues. Germline V gives CDR1 MNHEY, CDR2 SVGEGT.

The CDR3 coding sequence is TGTGCCAGCAGTGCGGAGTCGGAGACCCAGTACTTC. Translated, it gives CASSAESETQYF. The chain recombines TRBV5-4 with TRBJ2-5; D unclear. Per germline, CDR1 SGHNT and CDR2 YYREEE (reference sequence). The CDR3 runs 12 residues. V was pared by 5 bases and J by 5 bases, with 10 bases between.

This chain connects TRBV19 to TRBJ2-2; 7 bases match TRBD1. The length of the CDR3 is 17 residues. V trimming: 5 bases; J trimming: 5 bases; junction bases outside the gene matches: 14. CDR1 is LNHDA, CDR2 SQIVND, per germline (reference sequence). The CDR3 DNA reads as TGTGCCAGTAGTGCGAACAGGGGCGGGCGGTGGACCGGGGAGCTGTTTTTT. This encodes CASSANRGGRWTGELFF.

The V and J genes are TRBV11-2 and TRBJ2-2, with D unresolved. In germline, CDR1 is SGHAT, CDR2 FQNNGV. The CDR3 spans 14 residues. Trimming removed 1 base from V and 4 bases from J, with 7 bases in between. The CDR3 loop is CASSLVLGTGELFF. Here the CDR3 DNA reads TGTGCCAGCAGCTTAGTTCTGGGCACCGGGGAGCTGTTTTTT.

V gene TRBV6-6 combines with J gene TRBJ2-5; 9 bases match TRBD2. Germline values: CDR1 MNHNY, CDR2 SVGAGI (reference sequence). After removal of 4 bases from V and 5 bases from J, the junction contained 5 bases not matched to a gene. The CDR3 length is 14 residues. The CDR3 is CASSWREGRETQYF. CDR3 DNA: TGTGCCAGCAGTTGGCGGGAGGGCCGTGAGACCCAGTACTTC.

The J gene is TRBJ1-2, the V gene TRBV12-3 or TRBV12-4; D remains unclear. The V gene lost 7 bases and the J gene lost 3 bases, with 9 bases spanning the gap. This CDR3 is built from 12 residues. Here the CDR3 reads CASTTADYGYTF. The CDR3 region has the DNA TGTGCCAGCACTACGGCGGACTATGGCTACACCTTC.

This chain connects TRBV6-6 to TRBJ1-2, with D tentatively TRBD1 (5 bases). The CDR3 loop spans 14 amino acids. Deletions cut 6 bases from V and 8 bases from J, with 19 bases between. Germline V CDR1 and CDR2: MNHNY, SVGAGI (reference sequence). CDR3 bases: TGTGCCAGCAGACCGCGGGGGACCGCAGAAGGCTACACCTTC. Translation gives CASRPRGTAEGYTF.

The V and J genes are TRBV7-2 and TRBJ2-1, with a tentative D call TRBD2 (6 bases). V gave up 5 bases and J gave up 0 bases, with 11 bases separating them. Germline lookup yields CDR1 SGHTA and CDR2 FQGNSA. This CDR3 has 15 residues. The CDR3 reads CASSGTGGSYNEQFF. The CDR3 DNA follows: TGTGCCAGCAGCGGGACCGGGGGCTCCTACAATGAGCAGTTCTTC. Full variable domain (rest looked up from reference TRBV7-2 and TRBJ2-1): GAGVSQSPSNKVTEKGKDVELRCDPISGHTALYWYRQSLGQGLEFLIYFQGNSAPDKSGLPSDRFSAERTGGSVSTLTIQRTQQEDSAVYLCASSGTGGSYNEQFFGPGTRLTVL.

This chain uses TRBV11-2 with TRBJ2-2, with TRBD1 matching 7 bases. From germline, CDR1 is SGHAT and CDR2 FQNNGV. V was clipped by 4 bases and J by 4 bases; unmatched bases: 3. The CDR3 runs 14 residues. CDR3 amino acids: CASSSTGVTGELFF. The CDR3 coding sequence is TGTGCCAGCAGCTCCACAGGGGTCACCGGGGAGCTGTTTTTT.

The rearrangement links TRBV7-9 to TRBJ1-2; D is possibly TRBD1 (6 bases). V shed 1 base and J shed 4 bases, with 13 bases lying between them. The germline V gene has CDR1 SEHNR and CDR2 FQNEAQ (reference sequence). There are 15 residues in the CDR3. The CDR3 region is CASSLGWAGVYGYTF. CDR3 sequence (DNA): TGTGCCAGCAGCTTAGGTTGGGCAGGGGTCTATGGCTACACCTTC.

The chain links TRBV5-1 to TRBJ1-6; possibly TRBD1 for D (5 bases). The V end lost 4 bases, the J end lost 0 bases, and 14 bases lay between the germline ends. This CDR3 comprises 17 residues. Looked up from germline, CDR1 is SGHRS and CDR2 is YFSETQ. CDR3 protein: CASSPRGPSSYNSPLHF. The CDR3 coding sequence is TGCGCCAGCAGCCCGAGGGGCCCGAGCTCCTATAATTCACCCCTCCACTTT.

This chain joins TRBV9 and TRBJ2-1; D may be TRBD1 or TRBD2 (7 bases each). Germline loops: CDR1 SGDLS, CDR2 YYNGEE. V was trimmed by 0 bases and J by 2 bases, leaving 15 bases between them. This CDR3 comprises 17 residues. The CDR3: CASSVVGGTVAYNEQFF. The CDR3 DNA follows: TGTGCCAGCAGCGTAGTCGGGGGGACAGTGGCCTACAATGAGCAGTTCTTC.

The chain carries TRBV5-1 and TRBJ2-1; the match to TRBD2 covers 7 bases. J gave up 3 bases and V 6 bases, and 9 bases lay outside the gene matches. CDR1 is SGHRS, CDR2 YFSETQ, per germline. This CDR3 comprises 15 residues. The CDR3 DNA reads as TGCGCCAGCACCCCGACCAGCGGGATCTACAATGAGCAGTTCTTC. It specifies CASTPTSGIYNEQFF.

The chain recombines TRBV3-1 (or the pseudogene TRBV3-2) with TRBJ2-1; 9 bases map to TRBD1. The CDR3 sequence is 16 residues long. From germline, CDR1 is LGHDT and CDR2 YNNKEL (reference sequence). Losses at the gene ends were 0 bases for V and 8 bases for J; bases not matched to a gene: 8. CDR3 protein: CASSQDLGTGFDEQFF. As DNA, the CDR3 is TGTGCCAGCAGCCAAGACCTAGGGACAGGGTTCGATGAGCAGTTCTTC.

The chain has TRBV19 and TRBJ2-4; D may be TRBD1 (6 bases). Per germline, CDR1 LNHDA and CDR2 SQIVND (reference sequence). CDR3 size: 15 residues. V lost 5 bases and J lost 1, with 12 bases in between. The DNA for the CDR3 is TGTGCCAGTAGTCCAGGGGATTTTGCCAAAAACATTCAGTACTTC. Translation: CASSPGDFAKNIQYF.

V gene TRBV7-8 combines with J gene TRBJ2-1; 7 bases agree with TRBD2. The CDR3 is 17 amino acids. Per the germline V gene, CDR1 is SGHVS and CDR2 is FQNEAQ. Germline trimming cut 1 base from V and 0 bases from J; bases unmatched to any gene: 6. CDR3 residues: CASSLVVSGGSYNEQFF. CDR3 DNA: TGTGCCAGCAGCTTAGTCGTGTCGGGGGGCTCCTACAATGAGCAGTTCTTC.

The chain joins TRBV5-5 to TRBJ1-2, with D tentatively TRBD1 (6 bases). This CDR3 has 18 residues. Germline V gene data show CDR1 as SGHKS and CDR2 as YYEKEE (reference sequence). V lost 0 bases and J lost 4, with 22 bases in between. The CDR3 loop is CASSLDISPGALVYGYTF. The CDR3 nucleotides read TGTGCCAGCAGCTTGGATATTAGTCCAGGGGCGCTGGTCTATGGCTACACCTTC. Combining the CDR3 with reference TRBV5-5 and TRBJ1-2 gives the whole variable domain DAGVTQSPTHLIKTRGQQVTLRCSPISGHKSVSWYQQVLGQGPQFIFQYYEKEERGRGNFPDRFSARQFPNYSSELNVNALLLGDSALYLCASSLDISPGALVYGYTFGSGTRLTVV.

This chain uses TRBV7-9 with TRBJ2-5; 8 nucleotides line up with TRBD2. The CDR3 consists of 16 residues. Trimming took 3 bases from V and 5 from J; bases not matched to a gene: 11. Germline CDR1 SEHNR, CDR2 FQNEAQ (reference sequence). The CDR3 loop is CASSLPGGPSGETQYF. The CDR3 bases are TGTGCCAGCAGCTTGCCGGGAGGGCCCTCGGGGGAGACCCAGTACTTC.

The chain has TRBV2 and TRBJ2-1; 7 positions match TRBD2. Germline values: CDR1 SNHLY, CDR2 FYNNEI. The CDR3 is made up of 13 amino acids. Trimming took 7 bases from V and 6 from J; bases not matched to a gene: 6. The CDR3 loop reads CASNGLGPNEQFF. The CDR3 coding sequence is TGTGCCAGCAACGGACTAGGTCCCAATGAGCAGTTCTTC.

This clone has a single count. The chain is built from TRBV12-3 or TRBV12-4 and TRBJ2-1; D ambiguous. The V and J ends lost 6 bases and 4 bases respectively, with 10 bases between them. The CDR3 runs 13 residues. The CDR3 spells CASSPLAYNEQFF. The CDR3 region has the DNA TGTGCCAGCAGCCCCTTGGCGTACAATGAGCAGTTCTTC.

J is TRBJ2-7 and V is TRBV29-1, with D maybe TRBD1 (6 bases). Trimming removed 5 bases from V and 2 bases from J, with 13 bases in between. The V gene's germline CDR1 is SQVTM and CDR2 ANQGSEA. CDR3 length: 13 residues. Here the CDR3 reads CSVTGTPTYEQYF. The CDR3 DNA follows: TGCAGCGTTACCGGGACACCGACCTACGAGCAGTACTTC.

V usage is TRBV24-1 and J usage is TRBJ2-7, with 10 nucleotides matching TRBD2. Germline V CDR1 and CDR2: KGHDR, SFDVKD. CDR3 length: 14 residues. Trimming at V came to 8 bases and at J to 5 bases, leaving 8 bases not matched to a gene. The CDR3 DNA reads as TGTGCCACCAACCGGCTAGCGGGAGAAGACGAGCAGTACTTC. Its translation is CATNRLAGEDEQYF.

This chain connects TRBV5-5 to TRBJ2-2; D tentatively fits TRBD1 or TRBD2 (6 bases each). This CDR3 region has 14 residues. Germline V CDR1 and CDR2: SGHKS, YYEKEE (reference sequence). Trimming stripped 7 bases from V and 4 bases from J, with 14 bases between. In DNA, the CDR3 is TGTGCCAGCCAAAGGGGGGCGGGCACCGGGGAGCTGTTTTTT. Translated, it gives CASQRGAGTGELFF. Complete variable domain (other parts from reference TRBV5-5 and TRBJ2-2): DAGVTQSPTHLIKTRGQQVTLRCSPISGHKSVSWYQQVLGQGPQFIFQYYEKEERGRGNFPDRFSARQFPNYSSELNVNALLLGDSALYLCASQRGAGTGELFFGEGSRLTVL.